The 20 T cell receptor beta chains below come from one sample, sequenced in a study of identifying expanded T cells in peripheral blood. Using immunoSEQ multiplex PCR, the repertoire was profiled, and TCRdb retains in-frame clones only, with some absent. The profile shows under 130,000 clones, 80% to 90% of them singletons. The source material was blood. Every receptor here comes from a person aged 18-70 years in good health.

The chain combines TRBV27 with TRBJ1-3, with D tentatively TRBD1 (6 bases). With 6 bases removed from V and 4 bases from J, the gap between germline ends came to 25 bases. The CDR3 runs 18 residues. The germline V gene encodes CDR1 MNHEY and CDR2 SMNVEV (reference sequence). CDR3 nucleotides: TGTGCCAGCAGCGGCGCAGGGGCTGGTGGGGTGTTCGGAAACACCATATATTTT. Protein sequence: CASSGAGAGGVFGNTIYF.

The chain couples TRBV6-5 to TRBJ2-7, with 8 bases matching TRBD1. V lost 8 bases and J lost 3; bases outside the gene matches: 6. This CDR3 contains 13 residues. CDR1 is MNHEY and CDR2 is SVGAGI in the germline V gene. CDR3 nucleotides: TGTGCCAGCGGTACAGGGGGTATCTACGAGCAGTACTTC. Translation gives CASGTGGIYEQYF.

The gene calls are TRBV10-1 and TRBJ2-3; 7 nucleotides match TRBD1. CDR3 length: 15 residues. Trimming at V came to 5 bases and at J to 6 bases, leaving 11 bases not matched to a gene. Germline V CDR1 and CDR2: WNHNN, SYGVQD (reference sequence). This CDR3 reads CASSYRQGSMDTQYF. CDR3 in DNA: TGCGCCAGCAGTTATCGACAGGGTTCGATGGATACGCAGTATTTT.

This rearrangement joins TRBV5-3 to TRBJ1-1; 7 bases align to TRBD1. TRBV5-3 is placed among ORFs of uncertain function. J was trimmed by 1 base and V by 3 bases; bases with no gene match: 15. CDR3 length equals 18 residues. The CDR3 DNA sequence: TGTGCCAGAAGCTACCCCCCCGACAGGGAGAGGGAGAACACTGAAGCTTTCTTT. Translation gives CARSYPPDRERENTEAFF.

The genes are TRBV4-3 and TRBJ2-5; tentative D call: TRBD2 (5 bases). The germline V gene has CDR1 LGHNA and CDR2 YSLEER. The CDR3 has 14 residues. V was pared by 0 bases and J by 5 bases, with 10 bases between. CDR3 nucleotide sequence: TGCGCCAGCAGCCAAGATGGCCGCGGGGAGACCCAGTACTTC. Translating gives CASSQDGRGETQYF.

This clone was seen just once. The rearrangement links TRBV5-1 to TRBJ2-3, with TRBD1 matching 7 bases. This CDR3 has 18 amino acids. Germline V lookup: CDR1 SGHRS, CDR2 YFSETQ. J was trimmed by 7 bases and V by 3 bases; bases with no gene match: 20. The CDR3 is CASSSLPPTYRGSHTQYF. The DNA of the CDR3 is TGCGCCAGCAGCTCCCTCCCTCCTACCTACAGGGGCTCGCATACGCAGTATTTT.

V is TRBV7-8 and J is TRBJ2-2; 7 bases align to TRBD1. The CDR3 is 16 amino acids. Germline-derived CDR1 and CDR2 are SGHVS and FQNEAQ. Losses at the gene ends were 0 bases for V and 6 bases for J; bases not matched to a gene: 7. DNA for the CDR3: TGTGCCAGCAGCTTAGCTAGGACAGGTTTCGCCGGGGAGCTGTTTTTT. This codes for CASSLARTGFAGELFF.

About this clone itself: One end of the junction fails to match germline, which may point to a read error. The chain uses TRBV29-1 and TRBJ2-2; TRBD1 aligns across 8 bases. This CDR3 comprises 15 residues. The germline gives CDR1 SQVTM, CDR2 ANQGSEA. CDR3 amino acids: CSVEGGQGADGELFF. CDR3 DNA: TGCAGCGTCGAAGGTGGACAGGGTGCGGACGGGGAGCTGTTTTTT.

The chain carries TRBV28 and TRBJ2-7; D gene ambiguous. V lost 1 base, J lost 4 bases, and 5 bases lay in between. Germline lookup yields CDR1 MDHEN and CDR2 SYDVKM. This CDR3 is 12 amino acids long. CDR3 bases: TGTGCCAGCAGTTTATCCACTTACGAGCAGTACTTC. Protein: CASSLSTYEQYF.

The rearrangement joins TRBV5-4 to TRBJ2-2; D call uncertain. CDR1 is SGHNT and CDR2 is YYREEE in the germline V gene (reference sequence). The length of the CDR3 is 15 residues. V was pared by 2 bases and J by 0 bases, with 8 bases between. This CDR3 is CASSFGRTNTGELFF. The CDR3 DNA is TGTGCCAGCAGCTTCGGACGGACGAACACCGGGGAGCTGTTTTTT.

CDR3 bases: TGTGCCAGCATCCTAGAGTGGACGGGAGGCTCTGGAAACACCATATATTTT. Its protein is CASILEWTGGSGNTIYF. The chain carries TRBV7-2 and TRBJ1-3; D ambiguous. This CDR3 spans 17 amino acids. V lost 7 bases and J lost 0, with 19 bases in between. Germline CDR1 reads SGHTA; CDR2 reads FQGNSA. Combining the CDR3 with reference TRBV7-2 and TRBJ1-3 gives the whole variable domain GAGVSQSPSNKVTEKGKDVELRCDPISGHTALYWYRQSLGQGLEFLIYFQGNSAPDKSGLPSDRFSAERTGGSVSTLTIQRTQQEDSAVYLCASILEWTGGSGNTIYFGEGSWLTVV.

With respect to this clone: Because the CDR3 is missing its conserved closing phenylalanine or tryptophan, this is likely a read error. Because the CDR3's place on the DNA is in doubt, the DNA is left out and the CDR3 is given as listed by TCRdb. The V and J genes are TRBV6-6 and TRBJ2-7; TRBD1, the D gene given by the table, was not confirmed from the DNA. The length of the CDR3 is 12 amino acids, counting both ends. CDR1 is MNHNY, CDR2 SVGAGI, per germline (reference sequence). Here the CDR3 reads CASSQPDRRPSL.

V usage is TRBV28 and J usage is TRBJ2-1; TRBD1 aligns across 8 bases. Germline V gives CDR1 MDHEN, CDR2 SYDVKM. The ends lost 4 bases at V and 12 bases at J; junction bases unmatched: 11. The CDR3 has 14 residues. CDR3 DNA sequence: TGTGCCAGCAGTTCGACAGTTACCGGGACAGGGCAGTTCTTC. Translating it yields CASSSTVTGTGQFF.

This chain's CDR3 is CASSLAVDYQETQYF. The CDR3 region has the DNA TGTGCCAGCAGCTTAGCGGTGGATTACCAAGAGACCCAGTACTTC. The rearrangement links TRBV7-2 to TRBJ2-5; D remains ambiguous. The CDR3 is made up of 15 amino acids. Trimming pared 0 bases from V and 0 bases from J, leaving 8 bases between. From germline, CDR1 is SGHTA and CDR2 FQGNSA.

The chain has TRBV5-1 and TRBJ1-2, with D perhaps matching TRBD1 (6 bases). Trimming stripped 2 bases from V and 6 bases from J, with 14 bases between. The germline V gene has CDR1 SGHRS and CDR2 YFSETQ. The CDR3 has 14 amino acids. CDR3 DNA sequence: TGCGCCAGCAGCTTCGACAGGTTGGACCATGGCTACACCTTC. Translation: CASSFDRLDHGYTF.

The CDR3 DNA is TGTGCCAGCAGTAACCGGGACTTTCGGCAAATACACACAGATACGCAGTATTTT. Amino acid sequence: CASSNRDFRQIHTDTQYF. The chain links TRBV2 to TRBJ2-3; a possible D gene is TRBD2 (6 bases). CDR3 length equals 18 residues. V was cut by 5 bases and J by 2 bases, with 23 bases left in between. CDR1 SNHLY and CDR2 FYNNEI come from the germline V gene.

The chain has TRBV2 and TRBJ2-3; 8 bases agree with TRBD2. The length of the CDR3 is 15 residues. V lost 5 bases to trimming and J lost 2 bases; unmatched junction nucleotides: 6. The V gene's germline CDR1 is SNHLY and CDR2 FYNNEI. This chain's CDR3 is CASSNGLAPTDTQYF. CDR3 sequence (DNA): TGTGCCAGCAGTAATGGACTAGCCCCCACAGATACGCAGTATTTT.

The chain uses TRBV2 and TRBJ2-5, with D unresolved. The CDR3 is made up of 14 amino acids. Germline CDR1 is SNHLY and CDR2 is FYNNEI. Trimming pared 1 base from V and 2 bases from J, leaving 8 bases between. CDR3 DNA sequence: TGTGCCAGCAGTGAAGGACGTGCGCAAGAGACCCAGTACTTC. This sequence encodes CASSEGRAQETQYF.

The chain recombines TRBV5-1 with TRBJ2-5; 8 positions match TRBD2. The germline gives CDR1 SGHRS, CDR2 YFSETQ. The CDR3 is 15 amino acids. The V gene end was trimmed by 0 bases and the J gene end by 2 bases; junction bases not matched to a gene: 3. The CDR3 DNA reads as TGCGCCAGCAGCTTGGAGGCGGGGGGACAAGAGACCCAGTACTTC. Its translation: CASSLEAGGQETQYF.

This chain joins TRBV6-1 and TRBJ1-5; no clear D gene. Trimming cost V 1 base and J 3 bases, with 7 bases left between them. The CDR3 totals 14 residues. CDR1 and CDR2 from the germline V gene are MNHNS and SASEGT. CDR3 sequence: CASSEVGVNQPQHF. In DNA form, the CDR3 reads TGTGCCAGCAGTGAAGTGGGAGTCAATCAGCCCCAGCATTTT.